This T cell receptor (beta chain) was found in a study of T-cell memory formation after mild COVID-19. Study summary: Clusters of TCRs were largely donor specific. Findings and caveats of the study: Pre-infection memory carried some responding clones, suggesting that cross-reactive memory joined. Confirmation of SARS-CoV-2 specificity was lacking for second-wave clones peaking day 37.

Comment on this clonotype: Its antigen is undetermined.

Trimming removed 1 base from V and 3 bases from J, with 11 bases in between. The CDR3 extends over 15 amino acids. Germline assignment: CDR1 SGHVS and CDR2 FQNEAQ. The 5'RACE method, run with constant-segment primers, produced TCR alpha and TCR beta cDNA libraries (carrying sample barcodes and UMIs). TCRdb redid the calling of the 5' RACE reads with MiXCR, one entry per CDR3 protein. The sample includes about 180,000 distinct CDR3 sequences, approximately 17% of them seen just once. The V call is TRBV7-8, the J call TRBJ2-3; TRBD2 is a possible D gene (5 bases). The sequence came from a man aged 18-30 years who had mild COVID-19 (a few samples of this study predate the infection). Cell type and time point are not known. The sequenced sample consisted of PBMCs or a T cell subset sorted from them (not recorded which). CDR3 sequence (DNA): TGTGCCAGCAGCTTAGGCGGCGGAGGTACAGATACGCAGTATTTT. Residues: CASSLGGGGTDTQYF.